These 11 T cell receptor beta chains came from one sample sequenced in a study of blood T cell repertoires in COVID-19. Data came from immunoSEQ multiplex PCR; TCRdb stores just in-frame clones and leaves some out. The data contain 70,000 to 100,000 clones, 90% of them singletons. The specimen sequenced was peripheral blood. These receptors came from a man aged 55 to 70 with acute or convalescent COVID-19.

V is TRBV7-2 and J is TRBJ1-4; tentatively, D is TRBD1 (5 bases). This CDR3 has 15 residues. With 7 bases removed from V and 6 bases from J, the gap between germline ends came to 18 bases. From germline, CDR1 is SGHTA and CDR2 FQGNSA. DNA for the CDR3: TGTGCCAGCACCCCAACAGGACGGCCGCATGAAAAACTGTTTTTT. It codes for CASTPTGRPHEKLFF.

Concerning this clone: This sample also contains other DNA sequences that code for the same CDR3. The CDR3 here is CASSFDSNYGYTF. CDR3 nucleotide sequence: TGTGCCAGCAGCTTCGACAGTAACTATGGCTACACCTTC. V gene TRBV7-2 combines with J gene TRBJ1-2; weak D call: TRBD1 (5 bases). From germline, CDR1 is SGHTA and CDR2 FQGNSA. V was trimmed by 3 bases and J by 1 base, leaving 6 bases between them. The CDR3 covers 13 residues.

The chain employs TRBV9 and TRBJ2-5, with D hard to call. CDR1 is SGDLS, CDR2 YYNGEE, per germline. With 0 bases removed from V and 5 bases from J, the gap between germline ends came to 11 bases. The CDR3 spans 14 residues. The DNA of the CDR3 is TGTGCCAGCAGCGTAGGCGGTTCGGCGGAGACCCAGTACTTC. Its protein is CASSVGGSAETQYF.

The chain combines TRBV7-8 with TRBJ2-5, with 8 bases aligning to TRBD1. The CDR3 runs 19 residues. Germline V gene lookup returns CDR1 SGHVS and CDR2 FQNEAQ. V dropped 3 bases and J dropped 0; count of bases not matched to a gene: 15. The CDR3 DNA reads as TGTGCCAGCAGCTTCCTCCGGACAGGGCCCACTAGGAACCAAGAGACCCAGTACTTC. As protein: CASSFLRTGPTRNQETQYF. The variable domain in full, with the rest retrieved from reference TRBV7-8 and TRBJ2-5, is GAGVSQSPRYKVAKRGQDVALRCDPISGHVSLFWYQQALGQGPEFLTYFQNEAQLDKSGLPSDRFFAERPEGSVSTLKIQRTQQEDSAVYLCASSFLRTGPTRNQETQYFGPGTRLLVL.

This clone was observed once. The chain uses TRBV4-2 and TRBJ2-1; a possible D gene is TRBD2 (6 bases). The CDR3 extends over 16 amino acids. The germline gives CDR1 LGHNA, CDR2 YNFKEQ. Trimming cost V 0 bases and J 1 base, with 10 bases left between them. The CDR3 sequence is CASSQDWGESYNEQFF. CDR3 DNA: TGTGCCAGCAGCCAAGATTGGGGGGAATCCTACAATGAGCAGTTCTTC.

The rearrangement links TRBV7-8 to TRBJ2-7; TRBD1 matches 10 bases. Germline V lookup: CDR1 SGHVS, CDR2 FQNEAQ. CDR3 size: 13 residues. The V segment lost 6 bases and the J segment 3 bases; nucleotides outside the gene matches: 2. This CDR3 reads CASSWDRGYEQYF. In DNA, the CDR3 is TGTGCCAGCAGTTGGGACAGGGGCTACGAGCAGTACTTC.

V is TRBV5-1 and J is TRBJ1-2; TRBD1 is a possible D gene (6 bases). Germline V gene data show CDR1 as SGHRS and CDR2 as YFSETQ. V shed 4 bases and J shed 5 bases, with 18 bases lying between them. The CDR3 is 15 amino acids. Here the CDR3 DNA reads TGCGCCAGCAGCCCAGCAGGGACAACTGTGTATGGCTACACCTTC. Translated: CASSPAGTTVYGYTF. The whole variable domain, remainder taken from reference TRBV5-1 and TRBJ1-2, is KAGVTQTPRYLIKTRGQQVTLSCSPISGHRSVSWYQQTPGQGLQFLFEYFSETQRNKGNFPGRFSGRQFSNSRSEMNVSTLELGDSALYLCASSPAGTTVYGYTFGSGTRLTVV.

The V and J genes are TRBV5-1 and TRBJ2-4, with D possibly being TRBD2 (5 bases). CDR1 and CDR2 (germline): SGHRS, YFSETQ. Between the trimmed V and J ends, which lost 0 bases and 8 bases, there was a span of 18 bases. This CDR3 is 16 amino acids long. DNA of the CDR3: TGCGCCAGCAGCTTGGCTCCCTCGGGGAAGTCGGACATTCAGTACTTC. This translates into CASSLAPSGKSDIQYF.

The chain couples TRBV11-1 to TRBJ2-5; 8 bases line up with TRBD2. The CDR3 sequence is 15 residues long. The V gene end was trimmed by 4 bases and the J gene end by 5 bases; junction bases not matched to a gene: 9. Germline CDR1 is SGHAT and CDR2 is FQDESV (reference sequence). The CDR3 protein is CASSYLAGVRETQYF. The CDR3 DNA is TGTGCCAGCAGCTACCTAGCGGGCGTTAGGGAGACCCAGTACTTC.

The CDR3 spells CASSVGRDNNSPLHF. CDR3 sequence (DNA): TGTGCCAGCAGCGTTGGCCGGGATAATAATTCACCCCTCCACTTT. The rearrangement uses TRBV9 and TRBJ1-6; D is ambiguous. V gave up 2 bases and J gave up 5 bases, with 11 bases separating them. Germline V gene lookup returns CDR1 SGDLS and CDR2 YYNGEE. CDR3 size: 15 residues.

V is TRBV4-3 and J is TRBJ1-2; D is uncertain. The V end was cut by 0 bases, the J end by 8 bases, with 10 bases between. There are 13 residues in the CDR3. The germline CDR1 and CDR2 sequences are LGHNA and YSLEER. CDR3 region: CASSQDGRRGYTF. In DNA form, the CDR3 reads TGCGCCAGCAGCCAAGATGGCCGGAGGGGCTACACCTTC.